This TCR beta chain was documented in a study of blood T cells in healthy people across ages. Whole-study results and caveats: Long-lived and aged donors differed, with more naive CD4+ cells and higher diversity in the long-lived.

About this clonotype: Antigen: not known.

For the second PCR, which ran for 7 to 11 cycles, a sample-barcoded 5' primer and a J-beta primer mix were used. Tags on each cDNA molecule came from a template-switch adaptor with 12 random nucleotides. TCRdb processed the 5' RACE reads anew with MiXCR; each CDR3 protein has one entry. The sample consists of about 1.8 million distinct CDR3 sequences, about 50% of them appearing once. The authors extracted at least 5 micrograms of total RNA per sample. Trimming cost V 5 bases and J 2 bases; bases outside gene matches: 8. The CDR3 sequence is 17 residues long. From germline, CDR1 is MNHEY and CDR2 SMNVEV (reference sequence).

The sequence was obtained from a woman aged 40 to 55 in good health. The chain joins TRBV27 to TRBJ1-6; 8 bases match TRBD1. Sequencing was carried out using blood. This chain's CDR3 is CASSRGQGGTYNSPLHF. The CDR3 region has the DNA TGTGCCAGCAGTCGCGGACAGGGAGGGACCTATAATTCACCCCTCCACTTT.